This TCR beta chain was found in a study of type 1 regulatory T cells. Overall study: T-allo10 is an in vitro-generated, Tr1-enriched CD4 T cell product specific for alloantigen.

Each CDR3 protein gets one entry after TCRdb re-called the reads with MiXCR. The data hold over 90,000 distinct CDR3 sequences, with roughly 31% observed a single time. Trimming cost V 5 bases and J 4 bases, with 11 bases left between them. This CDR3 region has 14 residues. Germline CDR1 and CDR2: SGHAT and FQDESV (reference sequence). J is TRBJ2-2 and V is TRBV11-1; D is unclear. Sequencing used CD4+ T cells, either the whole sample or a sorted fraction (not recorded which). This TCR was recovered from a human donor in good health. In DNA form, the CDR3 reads TGTGCCAGCAGCCTTAGAGTATCCACCGGGGAGCTGTTTTTT. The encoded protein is CASSLRVSTGELFF.